The T cell receptor beta chain described here comes from a study of OX40 agonist ivuxolimab in advanced cancers. As for the study in general: Patients received ivuxolimab, an agonistic anti-OX40 (CD134) antibody. Participants could have had prior anti-PD-1, anti-PD-L1 or anti-CTLA-4 therapy, and around 40% had some.

Looked up from germline, CDR1 is LGHNA and CDR2 is YSLEER. This CDR3 has 17 residues. The V and J ends lost 4 bases and 1 base, in that order; junction bases with no gene match: 2. Assay used: immunoSEQ multiplex PCR; TCRdb lists only in-frame clones, some missing. The repertoire includes about 150,000 clones, 94% of them detected once, and about 0.31% sits in the top ten. V gene TRBV4-3 combines with J gene TRBJ2-2; 14 bases match TRBD2. This TCR derives from an adult with an advanced solid tumor such as melanoma, head and neck, liver or kidney cancer. Sequenced here: CD4+ or CD8+ T cells sorted from blood, sampled in a trial of the OX40 agonist ivuxolimab. The CDR3 spells CASSRLAGGQNTGELFF. Written as DNA, the CDR3 is TGCGCCAGCAGCCGACTAGCGGGAGGGCAGAACACCGGGGAGCTGTTTTTT.